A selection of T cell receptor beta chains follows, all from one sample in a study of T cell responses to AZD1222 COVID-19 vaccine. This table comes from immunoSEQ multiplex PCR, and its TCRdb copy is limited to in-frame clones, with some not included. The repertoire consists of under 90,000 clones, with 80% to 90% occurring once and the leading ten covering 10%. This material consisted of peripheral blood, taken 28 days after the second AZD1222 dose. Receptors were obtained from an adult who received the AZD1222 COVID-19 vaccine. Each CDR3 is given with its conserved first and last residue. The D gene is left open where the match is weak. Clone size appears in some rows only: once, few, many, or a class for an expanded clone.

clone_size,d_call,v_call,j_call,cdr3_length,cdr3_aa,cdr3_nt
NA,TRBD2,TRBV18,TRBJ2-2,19,CASSPLAGGQFANTGELFF,TGTGCCAGCTCACCACTAGCGGGGGGCCAGTTCGCGAACACCGGGGAGCTGTTTTTT
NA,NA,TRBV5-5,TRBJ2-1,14,CASSLEWQYNEQFF,TGTGCCAGCAGCTTGGAATGGCAGTACAATGAGCAGTTCTTC
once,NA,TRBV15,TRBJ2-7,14,CATSRGGGAYEQYF,TGTGCCACCAGCAGGGGGGGCGGCGCCTACGAGCAGTACTTC
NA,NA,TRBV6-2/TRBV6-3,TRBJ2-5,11,CASSYEGPQYF,TGTGCCAGCAGTTACGAGGGCCCACAGTACTTC
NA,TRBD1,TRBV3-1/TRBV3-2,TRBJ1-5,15,CASSQQTGGNQPQHF,TGTGCCAGCAGCCAACAAACAGGGGGCAATCAGCCCCAGCATTTT
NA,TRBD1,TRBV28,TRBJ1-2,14,CASSLGQAVGGYTF,TGTGCCAGCAGTTTAGGACAGGCGGTGGGTGGCTACACCTTC
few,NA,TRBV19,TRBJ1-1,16,CASSIWQGGWNTEAFF,TGTGCCAGTAGTATATGGCAGGGCGGTTGGAACACTGAAGCTTTCTTT
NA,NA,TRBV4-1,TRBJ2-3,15,CASSQGVGVTDTQYF,TGCGCCAGCAGCCAAGGGGTCGGGGTTACAGATACGCAGTATTTT
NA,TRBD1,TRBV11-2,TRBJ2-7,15,CASSSRDRGSWEQYF,TGTGCCAGCAGCAGCCGGGACAGGGGGTCTTGGGAGCAGTACTTC
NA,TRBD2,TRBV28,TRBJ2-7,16,CASSLGGFGGIGEQYF,TGTGCCAGCAGTTTAGGGGGATTCGGGGGGATCGGCGAGCAGTACTTC
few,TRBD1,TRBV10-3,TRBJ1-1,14,CAIRPGQLNTEAFF,TGTGCCATCAGACCGGGACAGCTGAACACTGAAGCTTTCTTT
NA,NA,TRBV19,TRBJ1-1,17,CASSIDRGRRANTEAFF,TGTGCCAGTAGTATAGATCGTGGGCGGAGAGCGAACACTGAAGCTTTCTTT
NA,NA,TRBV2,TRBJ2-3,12,CASSSGTDTQYF,TGTGCCAGCAGCTCGGGTACAGATACGCAGTATTTT
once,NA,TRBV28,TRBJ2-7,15,CASSLWGAGVREQYF,TGTGCCAGCAGTTTATGGGGAGCAGGGGTGCGGGAGCAGTACTTC
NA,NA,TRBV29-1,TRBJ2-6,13,CSVEGSGANVLTF,TGCAGCGTTGAAGGTTCTGGGGCCAACGTCCTGACTTTC
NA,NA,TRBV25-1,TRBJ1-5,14,CASSDRTGYQPQHF,TGTGCCAGCAGTGATCGAACAGGATATCAGCCCCAGCATTTT
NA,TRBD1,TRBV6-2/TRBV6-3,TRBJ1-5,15,CASSPRGQGNQPQHF,TGTGCCAGCAGTCCGCGAGGACAGGGGAATCAGCCCCAGCATTTT
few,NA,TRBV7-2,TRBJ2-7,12,CASRLTTYEQYF,TGTGCCAGCAGGCTAACTACCTACGAGCAGTACTTC
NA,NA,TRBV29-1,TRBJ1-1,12,CSVRLGGTEAFF,TGCAGCGTCCGCCTAGGGGGTACTGAAGCTTTCTTT
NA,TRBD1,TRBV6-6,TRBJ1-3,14,CASSHRGYGNTIYF,TGTGCCAGCAGTCACAGGGGTTATGGAAACACCATATATTTT
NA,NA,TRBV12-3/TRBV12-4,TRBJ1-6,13,CASSLTVNSPLHF,TGTGCCAGCAGTTTGACAGTAAATTCACCCCTCCACTTT
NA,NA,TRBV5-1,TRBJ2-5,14,CASSFPGRRETQYF,TGCGCCAGCAGCTTTCCGGGACGGAGAGAGACCCAGTACTTC
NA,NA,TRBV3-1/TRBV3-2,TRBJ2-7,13,CASSPARGGEQYF,TGTGCCAGCAGTCCCGCCCGGGGAGGAGAGCAGTACTTC
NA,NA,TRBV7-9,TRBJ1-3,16,CASSLAPGLSGNTIYF,TGTGCCAGCAGCTTAGCCCCAGGACTCTCTGGAAACACCATATATTTT
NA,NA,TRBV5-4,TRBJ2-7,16,CASSPSGASGNYEQYF,TGTGCCAGCAGCCCCTCTGGGGCTAGTGGAAACTACGAGCAGTACTTC
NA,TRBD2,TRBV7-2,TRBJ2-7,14,CASSSGLVTYEQYF,TGTGCCAGCAGCTCGGGACTAGTCACCTACGAGCAGTACTTC
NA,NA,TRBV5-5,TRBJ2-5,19,CASSSVGVGGRGRSETQYF,TGTGCCAGCAGCTCGGTGGGGGTCGGGGGTCGAGGGAGGTCGGAGACCCAGTACTTC
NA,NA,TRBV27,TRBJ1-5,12,CASSTTNQPQHF,TGTGCCAGCAGTACCACCAATCAGCCCCAGCATTTT
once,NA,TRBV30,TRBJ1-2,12,CALWGLLYGYTF,TGTGCCTTATGGGGTCTTCTGTATGGCTACACCTTC
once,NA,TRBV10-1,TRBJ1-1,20,CASRIWFCLSGLNRNTEAFF,TGCGCCAGCAGGATATGGTTTTGCTTATCGGGTTTAAACAGGAACACTGAAGCTTTCTTT
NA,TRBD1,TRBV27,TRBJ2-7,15,CASRKLRDSTYEQYF,TGTGCCAGCAGAAAACTCCGGGACAGCACCTACGAGCAGTACTTC
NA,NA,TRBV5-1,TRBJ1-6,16,CASTRGGPGSNSPLHF,TGCGCCAGCACGCGGGGGGGCCCAGGGTCCAATTCACCCCTCCACTTT
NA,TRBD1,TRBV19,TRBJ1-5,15,CASSIDRGATQPQHF,TGTGCCAGTAGTATTGACAGGGGAGCTACTCAGCCCCAGCATTTT
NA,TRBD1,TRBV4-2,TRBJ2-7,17,CASSHLLSDRQSYEQYF,TGTGCCAGCAGCCATCTTCTGTCGGACAGGCAATCCTACGAGCAGTACTTC
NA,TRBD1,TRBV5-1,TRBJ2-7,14,CASSSQTGSLEQYF,TGCGCCAGCAGCTCACAGACAGGGTCTCTCGAGCAGTACTTC
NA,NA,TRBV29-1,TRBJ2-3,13,CSVTGFGGDTQYF,TGCAGCGTTACAGGGTTCGGCGGAGATACGCAGTATTTT
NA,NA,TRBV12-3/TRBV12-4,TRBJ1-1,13,CASRGLRGTEAFF,TGTGCCAGCAGGGGTCTAAGGGGCACTGAAGCTTTCTTT
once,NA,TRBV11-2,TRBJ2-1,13,CASSLGRANEQFF,TGTGCCAGCAGCTTAGGCAGGGCAAATGAGCAGTTCTTC
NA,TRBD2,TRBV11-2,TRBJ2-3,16,CASSLAGGWGTDTQYF,TGTGCCAGCAGCTTAGCGGGAGGGTGGGGTACAGATACGCAGTATTTT
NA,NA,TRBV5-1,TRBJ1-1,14,CASSLGAGDTEAFF,TGCGCCAGCAGCTTGGGGGCAGGGGACACTGAAGCTTTCTTT
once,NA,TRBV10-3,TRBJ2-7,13,CAISENSNYEQYF,TGTGCCATCAGTGAAAACAGCAACTACGAGCAGTACTTC
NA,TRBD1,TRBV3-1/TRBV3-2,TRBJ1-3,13,CASGTGGADTIYF,TGTGCCAGTGGGACAGGGGGCGCGGACACCATATATTTT
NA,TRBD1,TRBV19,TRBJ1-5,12,CASRQGDQPQHF,TGTGCCAGTAGACAGGGGGATCAGCCCCAGCATTTT
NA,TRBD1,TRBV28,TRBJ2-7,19,CASSPPPFRVGQQGREQYF,TGTGCCAGCAGCCCACCTCCTTTCAGGGTGGGACAGCAAGGGCGCGAGCAGTACTTC
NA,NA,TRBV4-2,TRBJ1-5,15,CASSQDVRGGQPQHF,TGTGCCAGCAGCCAAGATGTCAGGGGTGGGCAGCCCCAGCATTTT
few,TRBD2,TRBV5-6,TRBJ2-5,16,CASSFLSSGRQETQYF,TGTGCCAGCAGCTTTCTCTCTAGCGGGAGGCAAGAGACCCAGTACTTC
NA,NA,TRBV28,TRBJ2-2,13,CASRTPNTGELFF,TGTGCCAGCAGGACCCCTAACACCGGGGAGCTGTTTTTT
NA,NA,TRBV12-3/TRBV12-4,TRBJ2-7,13,CASSLRGTTVSYF,TGTGCCAGCAGTTTAAGGGGGACCACAGTGTCGTACTTC